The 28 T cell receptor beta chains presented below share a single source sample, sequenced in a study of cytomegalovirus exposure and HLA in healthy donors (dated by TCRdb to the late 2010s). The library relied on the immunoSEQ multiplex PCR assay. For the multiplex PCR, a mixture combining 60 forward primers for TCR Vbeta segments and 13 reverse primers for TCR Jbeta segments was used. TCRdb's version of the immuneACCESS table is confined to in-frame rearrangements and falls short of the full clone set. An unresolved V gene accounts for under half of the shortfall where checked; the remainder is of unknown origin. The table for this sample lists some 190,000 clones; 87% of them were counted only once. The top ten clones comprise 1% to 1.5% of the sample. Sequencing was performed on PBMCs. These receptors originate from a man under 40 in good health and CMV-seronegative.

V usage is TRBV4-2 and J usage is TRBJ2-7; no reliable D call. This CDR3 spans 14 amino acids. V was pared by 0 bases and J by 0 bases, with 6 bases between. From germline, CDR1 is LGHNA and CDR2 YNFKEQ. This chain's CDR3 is CASSQEYSSYEQYF. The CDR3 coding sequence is TGTGCCAGCAGCCAAGAATACAGCTCCTACGAGCAGTACTTC.

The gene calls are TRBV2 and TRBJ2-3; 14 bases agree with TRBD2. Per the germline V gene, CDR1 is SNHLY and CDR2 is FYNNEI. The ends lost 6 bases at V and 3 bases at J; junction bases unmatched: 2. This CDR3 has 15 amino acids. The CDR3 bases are TGTGCCAGCAGGAGACTAGCGGGAGGGACAGATACGCAGTATTTT. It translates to CASRRLAGGTDTQYF.

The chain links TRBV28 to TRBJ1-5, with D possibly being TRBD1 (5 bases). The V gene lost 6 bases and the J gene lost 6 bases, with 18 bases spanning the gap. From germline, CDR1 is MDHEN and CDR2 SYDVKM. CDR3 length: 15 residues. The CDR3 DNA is TGTGCCAGCAGCCAACCTAACAGGTTAACTCAGCCCCAGCATTTT. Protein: CASSQPNRLTQPQHF.

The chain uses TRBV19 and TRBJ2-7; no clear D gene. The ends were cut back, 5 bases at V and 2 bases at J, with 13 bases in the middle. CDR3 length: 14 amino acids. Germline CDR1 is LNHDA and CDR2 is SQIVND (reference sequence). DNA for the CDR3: TGTGCCAGTAGTCCGCTCAGAACCCCCTACGAGCAGTACTTC. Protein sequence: CASSPLRTPYEQYF.

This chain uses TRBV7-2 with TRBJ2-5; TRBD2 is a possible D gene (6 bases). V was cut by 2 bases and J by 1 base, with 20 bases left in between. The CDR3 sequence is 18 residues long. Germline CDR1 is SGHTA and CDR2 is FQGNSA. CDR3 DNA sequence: TGTGCCAGCAGCTTATCCGGTGGCGTCGGGGGTTCCCAAGAGACCCAGTACTTC. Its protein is CASSLSGGVGGSQETQYF.

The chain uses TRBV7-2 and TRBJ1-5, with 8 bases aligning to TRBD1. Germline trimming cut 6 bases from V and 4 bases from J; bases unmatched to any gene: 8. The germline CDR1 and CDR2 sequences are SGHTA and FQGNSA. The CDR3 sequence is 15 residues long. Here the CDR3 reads CASRRGQELNQPQHF. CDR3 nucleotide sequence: TGTGCCAGCAGAAGGGGACAGGAGTTAAATCAGCCCCAGCATTTT. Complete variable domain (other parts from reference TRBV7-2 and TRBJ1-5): GAGVSQSPSNKVTEKGKDVELRCDPISGHTALYWYRQSLGQGLEFLIYFQGNSAPDKSGLPSDRFSAERTGGSVSTLTIQRTQQEDSAVYLCASRRGQELNQPQHFGDGTRLSIL.

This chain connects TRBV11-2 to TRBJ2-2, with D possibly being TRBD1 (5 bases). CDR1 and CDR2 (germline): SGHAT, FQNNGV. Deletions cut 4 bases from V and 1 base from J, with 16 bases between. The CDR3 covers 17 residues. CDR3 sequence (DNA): TGTGCCAGCAGCTGGCCAGGGCGAGGTGGGAACACCGGGGAGCTGTTTTTT. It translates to CASSWPGRGGNTGELFF.

In DNA, the CDR3 is TGTGCCAGCAGCCGGGGGTCCTATGGCTACACCTTC. Amino acids: CASSRGSYGYTF. This chain uses TRBV7-9 with TRBJ1-2, with D perhaps TRBD1 (5 bases). The V gene's germline CDR1 is SEHNR and CDR2 FQNEAQ (reference sequence). There are 12 residues in the CDR3. V lost 5 bases, J lost 4 bases, and 8 bases lay in between. Full variable domain (outside the CDR3, taken from reference TRBV7-9 and TRBJ1-2): DTGVSQNPRHKITKRGQNVTFRCDPISEHNRLYWYRQTLGQGPEFLTYFQNEAQLEKSRLLSDRFSAERPKGSFSTLEIQRTEQGDSAMYLCASSRGSYGYTFGSGTRLTVV.

The CDR3 DNA reads as TGTGCCAGCAGCTTAGGGGGACAGGGAGCCTATGGCTACACCTTC. This codes for CASSLGGQGAYGYTF. The V gene is TRBV7-9, the J gene TRBJ1-2; TRBD1 matches at 9 bases. Germline CDR1 SEHNR, CDR2 FQNEAQ (reference sequence). The CDR3 sequence is 15 residues long. After removal of 1 base from V and 4 bases from J, the junction contained 4 bases not matched to a gene.

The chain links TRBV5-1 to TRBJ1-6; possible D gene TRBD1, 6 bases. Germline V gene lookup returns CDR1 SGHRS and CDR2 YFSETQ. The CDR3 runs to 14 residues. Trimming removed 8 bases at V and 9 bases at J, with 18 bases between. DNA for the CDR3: TGCGCCAGTAAACAGGGTGGGGAGTCTTCACCCCTCCACTTT. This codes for CASKQGGESSPLHF.

In DNA form, the CDR3 reads TGCGCCAGCAGCCATATAATGAGGGGGGGCTACACCTTC. Amino acid sequence: CASSHIMRGGYTF. V gene TRBV4-1 combines with J gene TRBJ1-2; maybe TRBD1 (6 bases). Per germline, CDR1 MGHRA and CDR2 YSYEKL. This CDR3 has 13 residues. Trimming stripped 3 bases from V and 8 bases from J, with 13 bases between.

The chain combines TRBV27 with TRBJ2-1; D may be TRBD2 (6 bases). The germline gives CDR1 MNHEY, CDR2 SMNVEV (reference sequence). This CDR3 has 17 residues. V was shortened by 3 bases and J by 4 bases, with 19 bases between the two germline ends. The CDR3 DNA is TGTGCCAGCAGTTTCCTCCTACTAGTTGGAGGGTACAATGAGCAGTTCTTC. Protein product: CASSFLLLVGGYNEQFF.

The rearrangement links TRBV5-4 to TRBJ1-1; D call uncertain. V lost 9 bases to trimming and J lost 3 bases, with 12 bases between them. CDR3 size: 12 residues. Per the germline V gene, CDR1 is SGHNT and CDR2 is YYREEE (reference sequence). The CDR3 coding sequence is TGTGCCACCTTCCGAATAGACACTGAAGCTTTCTTT. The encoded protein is CATFRIDTEAFF. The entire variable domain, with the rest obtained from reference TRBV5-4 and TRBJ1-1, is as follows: ETGVTQSPTHLIKTRGQQVTLRCSSQSGHNTVSWYQQALGQGPQFIFQYYREEENGRGNFPPRFSGLQFPNYSSELNVNALELDDSALYLCATFRIDTEAFFGQGTRLTVV.

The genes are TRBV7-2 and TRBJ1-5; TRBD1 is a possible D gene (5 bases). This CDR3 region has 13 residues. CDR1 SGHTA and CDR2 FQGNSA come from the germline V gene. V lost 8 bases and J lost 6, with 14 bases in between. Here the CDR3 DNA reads TGTGCCAGCTCACCACAGGAGCGTCAGCCCCAGCATTTT. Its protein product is CASSPQERQPQHF.

The CDR3 DNA is TGTGCCTGGAGTTCACGAGGTGGCTACGAGCAGTACTTC. Amino acid sequence: CAWSSRGGYEQYF. The chain recombines TRBV30 with TRBJ2-7; the D is unclear. The CDR3 runs 13 residues. Trimming cost V 2 bases and J 3 bases, with 11 bases left between them. Germline loops: CDR1 GTSNPN, CDR2 SVGIG (reference sequence).

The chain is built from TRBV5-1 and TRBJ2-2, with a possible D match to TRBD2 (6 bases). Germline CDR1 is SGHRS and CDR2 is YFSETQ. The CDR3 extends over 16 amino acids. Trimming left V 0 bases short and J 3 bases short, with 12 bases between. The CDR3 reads CASSLVGGRDTGELFF. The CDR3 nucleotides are TGCGCCAGCAGCTTGGTCGGGGGTAGGGACACCGGGGAGCTGTTTTTT.

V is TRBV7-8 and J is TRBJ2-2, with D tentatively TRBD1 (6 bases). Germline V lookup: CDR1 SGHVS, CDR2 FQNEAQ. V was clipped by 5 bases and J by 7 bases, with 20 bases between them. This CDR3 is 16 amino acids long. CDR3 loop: CASSPPSQGRGGELFF. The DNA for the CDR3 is TGTGCCAGCAGCCCACCTAGCCAGGGGCGTGGCGGGGAGCTGTTTTTT.

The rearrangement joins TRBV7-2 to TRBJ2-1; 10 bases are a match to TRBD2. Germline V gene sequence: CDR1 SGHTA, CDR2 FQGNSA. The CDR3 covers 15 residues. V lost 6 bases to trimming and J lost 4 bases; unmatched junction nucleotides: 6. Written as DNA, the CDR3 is TGTGCCAGCAGTCATCCAGCGGGGGGGTACAATGAGCAGTTCTTC. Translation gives CASSHPAGGYNEQFF.

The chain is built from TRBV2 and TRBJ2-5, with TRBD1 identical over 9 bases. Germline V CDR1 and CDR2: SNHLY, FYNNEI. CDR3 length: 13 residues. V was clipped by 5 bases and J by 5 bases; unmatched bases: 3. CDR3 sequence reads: CASSPDRGETQYF. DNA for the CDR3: TGTGCCAGCAGTCCCGACAGGGGGGAGACCCAGTACTTC.

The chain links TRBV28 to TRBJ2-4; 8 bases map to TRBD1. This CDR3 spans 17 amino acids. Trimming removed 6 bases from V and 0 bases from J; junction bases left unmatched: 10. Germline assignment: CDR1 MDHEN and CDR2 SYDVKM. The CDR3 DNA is TGTGCCAGCAGCCAAGGGGGACAGGCCCTAGCCAAAAACATTCAGTACTTC. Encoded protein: CASSQGGQALAKNIQYF.

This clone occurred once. The CDR3 nucleotides are TGTGCCAGCAGTTTGGGGACTAGCGGGGACAATGAGCAGTTCTTC. Its protein product is CASSLGTSGDNEQFF. The rearrangement links TRBV27 to TRBJ2-1; 13 bases are shared with TRBD2. From germline, CDR1 is MNHEY and CDR2 SMNVEV (reference sequence). The CDR3 contains 15 residues. Unmatched junction bases numbered 1, after V lost 3 bases and J lost 5 bases.

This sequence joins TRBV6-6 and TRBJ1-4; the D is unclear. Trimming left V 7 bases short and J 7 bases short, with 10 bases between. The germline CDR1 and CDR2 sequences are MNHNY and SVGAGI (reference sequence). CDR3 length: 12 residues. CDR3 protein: CASKARGEKLFF. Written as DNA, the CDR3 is TGTGCCAGCAAGGCCCGCGGTGAAAAACTGTTTTTT.

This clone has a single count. The CDR3 region has the DNA TGTGCCAGCTCACCAGGGACAGGGGGCCGGAACGAGCAGTACTTC. Translated: CASSPGTGGRNEQYF. V is TRBV18 and J is TRBJ2-7; 12 nucleotides match TRBD1. J gave up 5 bases and V 2 bases, and 4 bases lay outside the gene matches. The CDR3 extends over 15 amino acids. Germline V lookup: CDR1 KGHSH, CDR2 LQKENI.

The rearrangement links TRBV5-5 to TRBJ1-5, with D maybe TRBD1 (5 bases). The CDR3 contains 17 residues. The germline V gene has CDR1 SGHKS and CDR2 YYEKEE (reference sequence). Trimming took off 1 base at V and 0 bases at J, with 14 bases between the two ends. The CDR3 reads CASSLWGGATSNQPQHF. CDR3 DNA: TGTGCCAGCAGCTTGTGGGGAGGGGCGACTAGCAATCAGCCCCAGCATTTT.

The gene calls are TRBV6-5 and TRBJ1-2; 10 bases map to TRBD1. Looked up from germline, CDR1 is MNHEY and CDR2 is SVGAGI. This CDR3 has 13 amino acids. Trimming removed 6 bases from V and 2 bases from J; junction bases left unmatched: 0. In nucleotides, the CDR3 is TGTGCCAGCAGGGGACAGGGGAACTATGGCTACACCTTC. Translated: CASRGQGNYGYTF.

DNA for the CDR3: TGTGCCAGTAGTAATATAGAGGTGGTTACCGGGGAGCTGTTTTTT. This codes for CASSNIEVVTGELFF. V gene TRBV19 combines with J gene TRBJ2-2; D is ambiguous. This CDR3 region has 15 residues. The V end lost 4 bases, the J end lost 5 bases, and 14 bases lay between the germline ends. Germline V lookup: CDR1 LNHDA, CDR2 SQIVND (reference sequence).

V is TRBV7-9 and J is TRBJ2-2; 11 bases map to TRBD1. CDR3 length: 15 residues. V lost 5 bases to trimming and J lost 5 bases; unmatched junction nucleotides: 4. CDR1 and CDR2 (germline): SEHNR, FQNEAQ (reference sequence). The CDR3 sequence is CASSPDRGQTGELFF. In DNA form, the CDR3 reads TGTGCCAGCAGCCCGGACAGGGGGCAGACCGGGGAGCTGTTTTTT.

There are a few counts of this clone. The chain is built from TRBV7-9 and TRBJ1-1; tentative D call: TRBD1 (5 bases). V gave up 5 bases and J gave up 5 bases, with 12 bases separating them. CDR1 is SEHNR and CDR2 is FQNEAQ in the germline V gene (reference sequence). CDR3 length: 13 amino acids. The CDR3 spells CASSPGGATEAFF. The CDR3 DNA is TGTGCCAGCAGCCCTGGAGGGGCTACTGAAGCTTTCTTT.